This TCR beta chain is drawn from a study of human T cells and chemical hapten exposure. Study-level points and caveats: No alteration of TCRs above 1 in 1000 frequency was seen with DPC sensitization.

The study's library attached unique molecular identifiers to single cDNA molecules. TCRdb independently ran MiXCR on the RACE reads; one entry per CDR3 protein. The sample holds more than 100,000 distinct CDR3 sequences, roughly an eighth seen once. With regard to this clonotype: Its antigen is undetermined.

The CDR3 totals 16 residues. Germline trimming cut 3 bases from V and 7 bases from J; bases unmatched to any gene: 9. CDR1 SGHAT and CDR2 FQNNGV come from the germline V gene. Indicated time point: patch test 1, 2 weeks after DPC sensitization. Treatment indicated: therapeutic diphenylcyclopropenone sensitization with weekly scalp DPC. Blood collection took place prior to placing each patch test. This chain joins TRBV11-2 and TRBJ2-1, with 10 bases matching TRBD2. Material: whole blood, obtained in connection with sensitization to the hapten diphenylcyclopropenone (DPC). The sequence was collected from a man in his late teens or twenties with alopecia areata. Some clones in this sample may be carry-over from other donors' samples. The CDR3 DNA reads TGTGCCAGCAGCTTCCCTACTAGCGGGGATCCTAATGAGCAGTTCTTC. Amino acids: CASSFPTSGDPNEQFF. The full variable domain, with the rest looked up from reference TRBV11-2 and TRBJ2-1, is EAGVAQSPRYKIIEKRQSVAFWCNPISGHATLYWYQQILGQGPKLLIQFQNNGVVDDSQLPKDRFSAERLKGVDSTLKIQPAKLEDSAVYLCASSFPTSGDPNEQFFGPGTRLTVL.